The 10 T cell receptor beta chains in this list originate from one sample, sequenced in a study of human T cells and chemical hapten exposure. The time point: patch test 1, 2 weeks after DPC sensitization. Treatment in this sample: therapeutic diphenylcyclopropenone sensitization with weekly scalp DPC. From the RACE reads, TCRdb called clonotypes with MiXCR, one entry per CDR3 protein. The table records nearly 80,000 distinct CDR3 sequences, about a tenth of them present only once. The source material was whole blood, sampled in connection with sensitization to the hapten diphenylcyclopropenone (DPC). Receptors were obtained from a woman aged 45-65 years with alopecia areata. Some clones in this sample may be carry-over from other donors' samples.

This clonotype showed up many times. The CDR3 region is CSARARRWTDTQYF. The CDR3 coding sequence is TGCAGTGCTAGGGCCCGGAGGTGGACAGATACGCAGTATTTT. The rearrangement uses TRBV20-1 and TRBJ2-3; TRBD2 might be the D (5 bases). The V end lost 3 bases, the J end lost 3 bases, and 13 bases lay between the germline ends. The CDR3 spans 14 residues. From germline, CDR1 is DFQATT and CDR2 SNEGSKA (reference sequence).

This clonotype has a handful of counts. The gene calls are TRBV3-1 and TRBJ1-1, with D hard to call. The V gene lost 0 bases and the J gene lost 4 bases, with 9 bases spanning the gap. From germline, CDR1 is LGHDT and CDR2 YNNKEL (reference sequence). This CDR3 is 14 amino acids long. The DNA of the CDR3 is TGTGCCAGCAGCCAAGATCGAAGCGGCACTGAAGCTTTCTTT. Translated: CASSQDRSGTEAFF.

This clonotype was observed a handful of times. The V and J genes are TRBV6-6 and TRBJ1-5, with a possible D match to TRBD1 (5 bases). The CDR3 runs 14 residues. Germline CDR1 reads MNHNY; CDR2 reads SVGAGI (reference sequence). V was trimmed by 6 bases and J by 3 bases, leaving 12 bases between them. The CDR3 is CASRPDSTNQPQHF. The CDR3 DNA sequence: TGTGCCAGCAGACCCGACAGCACCAATCAGCCCCAGCATTTT.

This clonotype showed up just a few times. For the CDR3, the DNA is TGCAGTGCTAGGCCCGCCACCACCGGGATCCAAGGGAATCAGCCCCAGCATTTT. Protein product: CSARPATTGIQGNQPQHF. V gene TRBV20-1 combines with J gene TRBJ1-5; D is unresolved. The CDR3 extends over 18 amino acids. V was clipped by 3 bases and J by 4 bases, with 25 bases between them. Germline V gene data show CDR1 as DFQATT and CDR2 as SNEGSKA (reference sequence).

The CDR3 DNA follows: TGCAGTGCTAGAGACAATAATTCACCCCTCCACTTT. This encodes CSARDNNSPLHF. The chain combines TRBV20-1 with TRBJ1-6; D remains unclear. In germline, CDR1 is DFQATT, CDR2 SNEGSKA (reference sequence). V shed 0 bases and J shed 5 bases, with 2 bases lying between them. CDR3 length: 12 amino acids.

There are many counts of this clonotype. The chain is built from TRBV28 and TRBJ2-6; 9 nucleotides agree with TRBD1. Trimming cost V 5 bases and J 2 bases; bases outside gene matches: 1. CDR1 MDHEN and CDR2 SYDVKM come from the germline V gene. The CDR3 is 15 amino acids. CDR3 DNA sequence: TGTGCCAGCAGTCGGACAGGGGCTGGGGCCAACGTCCTGACTTTC. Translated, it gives CASSRTGAGANVLTF.

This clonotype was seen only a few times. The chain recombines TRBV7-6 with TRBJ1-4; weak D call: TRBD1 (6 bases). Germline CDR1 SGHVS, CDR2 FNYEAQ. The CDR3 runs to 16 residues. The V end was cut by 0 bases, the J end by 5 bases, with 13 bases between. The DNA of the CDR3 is TGTGCCAGCAGCTTAGCGCTGGGGGGCAGAAATGAAAAACTGTTTTTT. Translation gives CASSLALGGRNEKLFF.

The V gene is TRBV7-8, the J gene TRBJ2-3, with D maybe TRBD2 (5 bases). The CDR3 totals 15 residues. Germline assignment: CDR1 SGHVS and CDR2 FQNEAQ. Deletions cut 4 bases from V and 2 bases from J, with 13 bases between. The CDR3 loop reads CASSSERYYTDTQYF. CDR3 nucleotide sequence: TGTGCCAGCAGCTCCGAGCGGTACTACACAGATACGCAGTATTTT.

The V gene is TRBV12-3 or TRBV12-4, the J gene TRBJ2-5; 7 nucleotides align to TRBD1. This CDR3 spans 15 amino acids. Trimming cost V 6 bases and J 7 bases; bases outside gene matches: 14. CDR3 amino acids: CASRSGQAGAWTQYF. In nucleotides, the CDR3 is TGTGCCAGCAGGTCCGGACAGGCAGGGGCCTGGACCCAGTACTTC.

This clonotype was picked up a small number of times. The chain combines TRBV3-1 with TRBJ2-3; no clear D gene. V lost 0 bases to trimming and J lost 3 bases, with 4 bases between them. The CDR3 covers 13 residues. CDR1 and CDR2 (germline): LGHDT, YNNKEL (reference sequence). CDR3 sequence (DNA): TGTGCCAGCAGCCAAGATCTGACAGATACGCAGTATTTT. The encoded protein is CASSQDLTDTQYF.